This TCR beta chain was sequenced in a study of T cell responses to AZD1222 COVID-19 vaccine. The ends lost 3 bases at V and 7 bases at J; junction bases unmatched: 2. Germline CDR1 reads KGHSH; CDR2 reads LQKENI. This CDR3 has 14 amino acids. The repertoire was sequenced with immunoSEQ multiplex PCR; TCRdb's copy has only in-frame clones and lacks some. In the table there are under 35,000 clones, approximately 88% of which are singletons. The chain recombines TRBV18 with TRBJ1-4; 10 bases agree with TRBD1. The sample here was peripheral blood, taken 28 days after the second AZD1222 dose. The origin of this receptor is an adult who received the AZD1222 COVID-19 vaccine. For the CDR3, the DNA is TGTGCCAGCTCACCGACAGGGGGCGGTGAAAAACTGTTTTTT. Its protein product is CASSPTGGGEKLFF.